The 21 T cell receptor beta chains in this list originate from one sample, sequenced in a study of shared clonotypes between healthy human individuals. Repertoires were generated with immunoSEQ multiplex PCR, while TCRdb's copy carries only in-frame clones and drops some. This sample yields about 2.2 million clones, of which just over 90% are seen a single time; around 1.7% belongs to the top ten. Naive CD8 cells, CD45RO-negative and positively selected for CCR7, excluded terminally differentiated effector memory CD45RA+ cells. Sequencing was carried out using naive CD8+ T cells from PBMCs. These receptor sequences come from a man between 18 and 35 years old in good health. Some clones in this sample may be carry-over from other donors' samples.

The V and J genes are TRBV7-2 and TRBJ2-7; maybe TRBD2 (6 bases). Germline lookup yields CDR1 SGHTA and CDR2 FQGNSA. V shed 1 base and J shed 2 bases, with 15 bases lying between them. The CDR3 loop spans 16 amino acids. CDR3 in amino acids: CASSLGTSGPAYEQYF. In nucleotides, the CDR3 is TGTGCCAGCAGCTTAGGTACCAGCGGGCCTGCCTACGAGCAGTACTTC.

The V gene is TRBV27, the J gene TRBJ2-3; D ambiguous. Trimming pared 5 bases from V and 0 bases from J, leaving 15 bases between. The CDR3 extends over 16 amino acids. Germline V gives CDR1 MNHEY, CDR2 SMNVEV (reference sequence). CDR3 region: CASSLVSLTSTDTQYF. The CDR3, as DNA: TGTGCCAGCAGTCTTGTGAGCCTTACTAGCACAGATACGCAGTATTTT.

The V call is TRBV6-1, the J call TRBJ1-1, with a possible D match to TRBD1 (5 bases). CDR3 size: 13 residues. Germline assignment: CDR1 MNHNS and CDR2 SASEGT. The ends were cut back, 2 bases at V and 11 bases at J, with 15 bases in the middle. CDR3 protein: CASSEIRGEGAFF. CDR3 nucleotide sequence: TGTGCCAGCAGTGAAATTCGGGGGGAGGGGGCTTTCTTT.

The chain links TRBV27 to TRBJ2-7; TRBD2 matches 7 bases. Trimming cost V 0 bases and J 5 bases; bases outside gene matches: 19. This CDR3 contains 19 residues. From germline, CDR1 is MNHEY and CDR2 SMNVEV (reference sequence). In DNA, the CDR3 is TGTGCCAGCAGTTTATCGTTGGGGGGGTTAGGACCAGGGATGCACGAGCAGTACTTC. This gives the protein CASSLSLGGLGPGMHEQYF.

J is TRBJ2-7 and V is TRBV27; D perhaps matches TRBD2 (6 bases). CDR1 MNHEY and CDR2 SMNVEV come from the germline V gene (reference sequence). V was pared by 3 bases and J by 3 bases, with 12 bases between. CDR3 length: 14 amino acids. The CDR3 coding sequence is TGTGCCAGCAGTTTGGGTAGCGGATACTACGAGCAGTACTTC. This gives the protein CASSLGSGYYEQYF.

This sequence joins TRBV30 and TRBJ1-5, with TRBD1 as a possible D gene (5 bases). CDR1 and CDR2 from the germline V gene are GTSNPN and SVGIG (reference sequence). V lost 4 bases and J lost 6, with 13 bases in between. The CDR3 is 13 amino acids. The CDR3 sequence: CAWNPGGTQPQHF. The CDR3 nucleotides read TGTGCCTGGAATCCTGGGGGGACTCAGCCCCAGCATTTT.

The chain recombines TRBV19 with TRBJ2-2; 9 nucleotides match TRBD2. Unmatched junction bases numbered 6, after V lost 4 bases and J lost 6 bases. The CDR3 totals 15 residues. Germline loops: CDR1 LNHDA, CDR2 SQIVND (reference sequence). In DNA, the CDR3 is TGTGCCAGTAGTAGAATAGCGGGAGTTGCCGGGGAGCTGTTTTTT. Translation gives CASSRIAGVAGELFF.

The chain is built from TRBV27 and TRBJ2-7; the D gene could be TRBD1 or TRBD2 (5 bases each). V was clipped by 6 bases and J by 4 bases, with 16 bases between them. The CDR3 is 14 amino acids. Germline V gene sequence: CDR1 MNHEY, CDR2 SMNVEV (reference sequence). The CDR3 loop reads CASSRGPTLYEQYF. The DNA for the CDR3 is TGTGCCAGCAGCCGGGGACCGACCCTGTACGAGCAGTACTTC.

J is TRBJ1-3 and V is TRBV16; perhaps TRBD1 as D (5 bases). Trimming removed 0 bases at V and 2 bases at J, with 8 bases between. The CDR3 extends over 15 amino acids. Germline loops: CDR1 KGHSY, CDR2 FQNENV. In DNA form, the CDR3 reads TGTGCCAGCAGCCAATCTACGGGGGCTGGAAACACCATATATTTT. This translates into CASSQSTGAGNTIYF.

V and J are TRBV10-3 and TRBJ2-7, with 10 bases lining up with TRBD1. The CDR3 runs to 20 residues. Germline CDR1 and CDR2: ENHRY and SYGVKD. Trimming removed 0 bases from V and 3 bases from J; junction bases left unmatched: 17. CDR3 nucleotide sequence: TGTGCCATCAGTGAGTCGAAAAGGGGGACAGGGGACCTTTTGTTCTACGAGCAGTACTTC. It encodes CAISESKRGTGDLLFYEQYF.

V usage is TRBV4-1 and J usage is TRBJ1-3; D is unresolved. Germline assignment: CDR1 MGHRA and CDR2 YSYEKL. This CDR3 has 16 residues. Trimming shortened V by 3 bases and J by 0 bases, and 12 bases separated the two germline ends. CDR3 DNA: TGCGCCAGCAGCCATGATGGACGGTTCTCTGGAAACACCATATATTTT. Translation gives CASSHDGRFSGNTIYF.

The table lists this clone with a count of one. The rearrangement uses TRBV19 and TRBJ1-3, with TRBD1 as a possible D gene (6 bases). The CDR3 loop spans 20 amino acids. V dropped 0 bases and J dropped 0 bases, with 21 bases sitting between them. CDR1 is LNHDA, CDR2 SQIVND, per germline (reference sequence). The CDR3 is CASSIDPNGIGTNSGNTIYF. The CDR3 DNA sequence: TGTGCCAGTAGTATAGATCCGAATGGAATCGGGACAAACTCTGGAAACACCATATATTTT. Variable domain in full (rest from reference TRBV19 and TRBJ1-3): DGGITQSPKYLFRKEGQNVTLSCEQNLNHDAMYWYRQDPGQGLRLIYYSQIVNDFQKGDIAEGYSVSREKKESFPLTVTSAQKNPTAFYLCASSIDPNGIGTNSGNTIYFGEGSWLTVV.

The chain carries TRBV27 and TRBJ2-5; 8 positions agree with TRBD2. V gave up 2 bases and J gave up 1 base; unmatched junction bases: 3. Per germline, CDR1 MNHEY and CDR2 SMNVEV (reference sequence). The CDR3 covers 15 residues. The CDR3: CASSLMGLVQETQYF. CDR3 sequence (DNA): TGTGCCAGCAGTTTAATGGGACTAGTCCAAGAGACCCAGTACTTC.

This clone was seen once. The V and J genes are TRBV7-9 and TRBJ1-4, with 7 bases lining up with TRBD1. The CDR3 spans 15 residues. J was trimmed by 2 bases and V by 5 bases; bases with no gene match: 5. Germline CDR1 and CDR2: SEHNR and FQNEAQ (reference sequence). CDR3 in DNA: TGTGCCAGCAGCGTACAGGGGATCACTAATGAAAAACTGTTTTTT. This gives the protein CASSVQGITNEKLFF.

The chain links TRBV28 to TRBJ1-1, with a weak D call TRBD1 (6 bases). V dropped 5 bases and J dropped 6 bases, with 16 bases sitting between them. There are 14 residues in the CDR3. In germline, CDR1 is MDHEN, CDR2 SYDVKM. The CDR3 DNA sequence: TGTGCCAGCAGTCTAACACAGGGTATCTCTGAAGCTTTCTTT. Protein: CASSLTQGISEAFF. Looking up the rest from reference TRBV28 and TRBJ1-1 gives the full variable domain: DVKVTQSSRYLVKRTGEKVFLECVQDMDHENMFWYRQDPGLGLRLIYFSYDVKMKEKGDIPEGYSVSREKKERFSLILESASTNQTSMYLCASSLTQGISEAFFGQGTRLTVV.

The gene calls are TRBV7-6 and TRBJ2-1; D is perhaps TRBD2 (5 bases). The V gene lost 1 base and the J gene lost 9 bases, with 22 bases spanning the gap. The germline gives CDR1 SGHVS, CDR2 FNYEAQ. This CDR3 is 17 amino acids long. The CDR3 spells CASSLGFVSARGSEQFF. CDR3 bases: TGTGCCAGCAGCTTAGGGTTCGTCTCCGCAAGAGGGAGTGAGCAGTTCTTC.

The chain combines TRBV27 with TRBJ1-1; no definite D call. CDR1 is MNHEY, CDR2 SMNVEV, per germline (reference sequence). Trimming shortened V by 4 bases and J by 0 bases, and 15 bases separated the two germline ends. CDR3 length: 16 residues. CDR3 DNA sequence: TGTGCCAGCAGTTCACCGAGAGACCTCATGAACACTGAAGCTTTCTTT. This codes for CASSSPRDLMNTEAFF.

Points on this clone: Distinct nucleotide sequences in the sample also encode this CDR3. The chain combines TRBV6-5 with TRBJ2-7, with 10 bases aligning to TRBD2. Germline values: CDR1 MNHEY, CDR2 SVGAGI. This CDR3 spans 16 amino acids. Trimming took 0 bases from V and 2 from J; bases not matched to a gene: 4. CDR3 loop: CASSYSRGLAAYEQYF. CDR3 sequence (DNA): TGTGCCAGCAGTTACTCGCGTGGACTAGCGGCCTACGAGCAGTACTTC.

The chain employs TRBV7-9 and TRBJ1-2; weak D call: TRBD1 (6 bases). Germline V gene data show CDR1 as SEHNR and CDR2 as FQNEAQ (reference sequence). The ends were cut back, 4 bases at V and 8 bases at J, with 11 bases in the middle. The CDR3 consists of 12 residues. The CDR3 DNA reads TGTGCCAGCAGCTCTCTACAGGGCGGCTACACCTTC. Residues: CASSSLQGGYTF.

This rearrangement joins TRBV27 to TRBJ2-2; perhaps TRBD2 as D (5 bases). V lost 4 bases and J lost 0, with 12 bases in between. This CDR3 region has 16 residues. CDR1 and CDR2 from the germline V gene are MNHEY and SMNVEV (reference sequence). The CDR3 DNA follows: TGTGCCAGCAGTTCTCTAGGACTGACGAACACCGGGGAGCTGTTTTTT. Translation gives CASSSLGLTNTGELFF.

The V gene is TRBV29-1, the J gene TRBJ2-3, with TRBD1 matching over 10 bases. Germline V gene sequence: CDR1 SQVTM, CDR2 ANQGSEA. Germline trimming cut 7 bases from V and 6 bases from J; bases unmatched to any gene: 10. The CDR3 length is 14 residues. DNA for the CDR3: TGCAGCGGAGCCGGGACAGGGGAGGGCGATACGCAGTATTTT. It translates to CSGAGTGEGDTQYF.